This TCR beta chain was retrieved from a study of T cells in Graves' hyperthyroidism and ophthalmopathy. Whole-study results and caveats: The majority of expanded thyroid clonotypes above 0.001 also appeared in blood.

This clonotype was recorded many times. Its antigen is unknown. Germline CDR1 and CDR2: SNHLY and FYNNEI. The CDR3 totals 13 residues. Germline trimming cut 8 bases from V and 2 bases from J; bases unmatched to any gene: 4. RNA transcripts provided the source from which TCR beta CDR3 regions were amplified. Using the HTBI primer set, a first-round RT-PCR was run on the TCR CDR3. TCRdb processed the multiplex PCR reads anew with MiXCR; each CDR3 protein has one entry. The sample contains hundreds of thousands of distinct CDR3 sequences, about 15% of which appear only once. This clonotype was obtained from a woman aged 35 to 49 with Graves' hyperthyroidism. The chain carries TRBV2 and TRBJ2-3; TRBD2 matches at 7 bases. Source material: blood. CDR3 in amino acids: CASAGGTTDTQYF. The CDR3 DNA sequence: TGTGCCAGCGCCGGGGGGACCACAGATACGCAGTATTTT. Looking up the rest from reference TRBV2 and TRBJ2-3 gives the full variable domain: EPEVTQTPSHQVTQMGQEVILRCVPISNHLYFYWYRQILGQKVEFLVSFYNNEISEKSEIFDDQFSVERPDGSNFTLKIRSTKLEDSAMYFCASAGGTTDTQYFGPGTRLTVL.